This T cell receptor beta chain was recovered during a study of identical twins. V gave up 6 bases and J gave up 2 bases; unmatched junction bases: 7. The CDR3 sequence is 15 residues long. Germline V lookup: CDR1 DFQATT, CDR2 SNEGSKA (reference sequence). This clonotype has only a few counts. Its target is not known. Template switching supplied a universal primer site; unique molecular identifiers were carried on the cDNA. TCRdb re-analysed the 5' RACE reads in MiXCR, keeping a single row per CDR3 protein. The sample lists 1.5 million to 2 million distinct CDR3 sequences; around a third were seen once. Overall study results and limits: For out-of-frame alpha sequences shared by twins, low generation probability was in excess.

The sequencing sample was made of cord blood. The chain has TRBV20-1 and TRBJ2-1, with 10 bases aligning to TRBD2. The sequence was collected from a newborn girl in good health. CDR3 sequence reads: CSANGLAATYNEQFF. DNA of the CDR3: TGCAGTGCGAACGGACTAGCGGCTACCTACAATGAGCAGTTCTTC.